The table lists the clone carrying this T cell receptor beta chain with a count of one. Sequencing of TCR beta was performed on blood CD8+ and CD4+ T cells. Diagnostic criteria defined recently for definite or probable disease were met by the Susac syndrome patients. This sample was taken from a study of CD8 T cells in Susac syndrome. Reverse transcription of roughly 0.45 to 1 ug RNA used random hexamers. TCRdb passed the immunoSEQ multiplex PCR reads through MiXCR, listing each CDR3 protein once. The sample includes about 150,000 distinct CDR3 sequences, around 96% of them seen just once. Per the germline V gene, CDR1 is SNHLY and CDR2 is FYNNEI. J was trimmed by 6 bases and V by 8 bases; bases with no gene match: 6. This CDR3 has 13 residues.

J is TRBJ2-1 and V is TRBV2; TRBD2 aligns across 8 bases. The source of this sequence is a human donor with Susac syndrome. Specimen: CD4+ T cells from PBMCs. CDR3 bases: TGTGCCAGCGACGGACTAGCTCCCAATGAGCAGTTCTTC. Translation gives CASDGLAPNEQFF.